A selection of T cell receptor beta chains follows, all from one sample in a study of CD8 T cells in Susac syndrome. TCRdb analysed the immunoSEQ multiplex PCR reads with MiXCR anew, one entry per CDR3 protein. The sample lists roughly 190,000 distinct CDR3 sequences, 75% to 95% seen once, with 0.087% in the top ten. The sequenced material came from CD4+ T cells from PBMCs. The source of these receptors is a human donor with Susac syndrome. The CDR3 runs from the conserved cysteine through the conserved F or W. Fields, in order: D gene, clone size, J gene, V gene, CDR3 protein, CDR3 DNA. The D gene is left open where the match is weak. Expanded clones get a size class; other rows say once, few or many, or leave the size out.

TRBD1,-,TRBJ1-2,TRBV5-6,CASSFPYVGQAYGYTF,TGTGCCAGCAGCTTTCCCTACGTGGGACAGGCCTATGGCTACACCTTC
TRBD1,-,TRBJ1-2,TRBV7-8,CASSRRDSYYGYTF,TGTGCCAGCAGCCGAAGGGACAGCTACTATGGCTACACCTTC
TRBD1,-,TRBJ2-7,TRBV5-4,CASSNLGQGAYEQYF,TGTGCCAGCAGCAACCTCGGACAGGGGGCATACGAGCAGTACTTC
-,-,TRBJ1-1,TRBV7-2,CASSLLGVHTEAFF,TGTGCCAGCAGCTTATTGGGTGTACACACTGAAGCTTTCTTT
TRBD1,-,TRBJ1-6,TRBV25-1,CASSGGTGGNNSPLHF,TGTGCCAGCAGTGGAGGGACAGGGGGTAATAATTCACCCCTCCACTTT
-,-,TRBJ1-5,TRBV6-1,CASSESGNQPQHF,TGTGCCAGCAGTGAGTCCGGCAATCAGCCCCAGCATTTT
-,once,TRBJ2-5,TRBV6-2/TRBV6-3,CASRQTKRTQYF,TGTGCCAGCCGACAGACCAAGAGGACCCAGTACTTC
-,-,TRBJ2-7,TRBV18,CASSPPPRGHYEQYF,TGTGCCAGCTCACCACCGCCCAGGGGCCACTACGAGCAGTACTTC
TRBD1,-,TRBJ2-7,TRBV20-1,CSARRGQVYEQYF,TGCAGTGCTAGAAGGGGGCAGGTATACGAGCAGTACTTC
-,-,TRBJ2-5,TRBV10-3,CAISERGERETQYF,TGTGCCATCAGTGAGAGGGGGGAGCGAGAGACCCAGTACTTC
-,-,TRBJ1-6,TRBV4-1,CASSQDTTNSPLHF,TGCGCCAGCAGCCAAGATACGACGAATTCACCCCTCCACTTT
TRBD2,-,TRBJ2-3,TRBV14,CASSQGLAGGRVTQYF,TGTGCCAGCAGCCAAGGACTAGCGGGGGGCCGGGTTACGCAGTATTTT
TRBD1,-,TRBJ1-2,TRBV19,CASSRGLYGYTF,TGTGCCAGTAGCAGGGGGCTCTATGGCTACACCTTC
-,-,TRBJ1-1,TRBV10-1,CASSGRRAVDTEAFF,TGCGCCAGCAGTGGTCGACGTGCTGTGGACACTGAAGCTTTCTTT
-,-,TRBJ1-5,TRBV20-1,CSARVGRPNQPQHF,TGCAGTGCTAGAGTCGGCAGGCCTAATCAGCCCCAGCATTTT
-,-,TRBJ2-5,TRBV20-1,CSASYQEETQYF,TGCAGTGCTAGCTACCAAGAAGAGACCCAGTACTTC
-,few,TRBJ1-1,TRBV7-9,CASSRQVNTEAFF,TGTGCCAGCAGTCGACAGGTTAACACTGAAGCTTTCTTT
-,-,TRBJ2-2,TRBV9,CASSVGSSELFF,TGTGCCAGCAGCGTAGGTTCCTCGGAGCTGTTTTTT
-,-,TRBJ1-1,TRBV2,CASSDRTANTEAFF,TGTGCCAGCAGTGACAGGACAGCTAACACTGAAGCTTTCTTT
-,once,TRBJ2-2,TRBV12-3/TRBV12-4,CASREGSGRNTGELFF,TGTGCCAGCAGAGAGGGAAGCGGACGAAACACCGGGGAGCTGTTTTTT
-,-,TRBJ2-7,TRBV5-1,CASSLGRNEQYF,TGCGCCAGCAGCTTGGGGCGGAACGAGCAGTACTTC
-,-,TRBJ2-5,TRBV7-2,CASSPWWNPVLGAETQYF,TGTGCCAGCAGCCCCTGGTGGAATCCGGTTCTGGGCGCCGAGACCCAGTACTTC
-,-,TRBJ2-2,TRBV30,CAWSVLGVYTGELFF,TGTGCCTGGAGTGTACTAGGAGTCTACACCGGGGAGCTGTTTTTT
TRBD1,-,TRBJ2-5,TRBV28,CASSPRDRRTQYF,TGTGCCAGCAGTCCCCGGGACAGACGGACCCAGTACTTC
-,-,TRBJ1-1,TRBV6-5,CASSQTRQSEAFF,TGTGCCAGCAGCCAAACCAGGCAGTCAGAAGCTTTCTTT
-,-,TRBJ1-2,TRBV19,CASSIFGDRGYGYTF,TGTGCCAGTAGTATTTTCGGCGATCGGGGGTATGGCTACACCTTC
-,-,TRBJ1-1,TRBV10-3,CAISEREGTEAFF,TGTGCCATCAGTGAGAGAGAGGGGACGGAAGCTTTCTTT
-,-,TRBJ2-3,TRBV11-2,CASSLDQGRVRYF,TGTGCCAGCAGCTTAGATCAGGGGCGGGTTAGATATTTT